This is a list of T cell receptor beta chains from one sample in a study of blood T cell repertoires in COVID-19. The table came from immunoSEQ multiplex PCR; TCRdb's copy has only in-frame clones and leaves some out. The data contain tens of thousands of clones, about 85% of them singletons. The sample taken for sequencing was peripheral blood. All receptors come from a woman between 65 and 79 years old with active COVID-19. CDR3s include the opening cysteine and the closing phenylalanine or tryptophan. D genes are given only for firm matches. Only part of the rows carry a size: once, few, many, or a class if the clone is expanded.

CDR3nt: TGTGCCTGGAAACAGAACATACACACTGAAGCTTTCTTT
CDR3aa: CAWKQNIHTEAFF
v_gene: TRBV30
j_gene: TRBJ1-1
abundance: .
d_gene: .

CDR3nt: TGCGCCAGCAGCCTATGGACAGGGTATTTCCCGAACACCGGGGAGCTGTTTTTT
CDR3aa: CASSLWTGYFPNTGELFF
v_gene: TRBV4-1
j_gene: TRBJ2-2
abundance: once
d_gene: TRBD1

CDR3nt: TGTGCCAGCAGACCTCCAGGGGGGAGAGAAAAACTGTTTTTT
CDR3aa: CASRPPGGREKLFF
v_gene: TRBV6-5
j_gene: TRBJ1-4
abundance: .
d_gene: TRBD1

CDR3nt: TGTGCCAGCAGCCAAAGGGGGGGCCCTAGCACAGATACGCAGTATTTT
CDR3aa: CASSQRGGPSTDTQYF
v_gene: TRBV3-1/TRBV3-2
j_gene: TRBJ2-3
abundance: .
d_gene: .

CDR3nt: TGTGCCAGCAGCCCCCTGCCCCTTGACAGGGTAAGAGACAAAAACATTCAGTACTTC
CDR3aa: CASSPLPLDRVRDKNIQYF
v_gene: TRBV7-3
j_gene: TRBJ2-4
abundance: .
d_gene: TRBD1

CDR3nt: TGTGCCAGCAGCTATGACAGGGAATCGAGGAATGAGCAGTTCTTC
CDR3aa: CASSYDRESRNEQFF
v_gene: TRBV7-8
j_gene: TRBJ2-1
abundance: .
d_gene: TRBD1

CDR3nt: TGTGCCAGTAGTACCGGGACTAGCGGGACGGGATGGGTCCACGAGCAGTACTTC
CDR3aa: CASSTGTSGTGWVHEQYF
v_gene: TRBV19
j_gene: TRBJ2-7
abundance: .
d_gene: TRBD2

CDR3nt: TGTGCCAGCAGCCAAAGGTCCGGCTTAAGCATAGGAGGAAGCACAGATACGCAGTATTTT
CDR3aa: CASSQRSGLSIGGSTDTQYF
v_gene: TRBV3-1/TRBV3-2
j_gene: TRBJ2-3
abundance: .
d_gene: .

CDR3nt: TGTGCCTGGACGTGGGGCGGAGGGTCGGGCTCCTATAATTCACCCCTCCACTTT
CDR3aa: CAWTWGGGSGSYNSPLHF
v_gene: TRBV30
j_gene: TRBJ1-6
abundance: .
d_gene: .

CDR3nt: TGTGCCAGCAGTTACCTCGGAGTCATCCATCAGCCCCAGCATTTT
CDR3aa: CASSYLGVIHQPQHF
v_gene: TRBV28
j_gene: TRBJ1-5
abundance: once
d_gene: .

CDR3nt: TGTGCCAGCAGTTATACTAGCGGTGAGATCTTGGAGCAGTTCTTC
CDR3aa: CASSYTSGEILEQFF
v_gene: TRBV28
j_gene: TRBJ2-1
abundance: .
d_gene: TRBD2

CDR3nt: TGTGCCAGCAGTTTGACTCAACCGAACACTGAAGCTTTCTTT
CDR3aa: CASSLTQPNTEAFF
v_gene: TRBV28
j_gene: TRBJ1-1
abundance: .
d_gene: .

CDR3nt: TGTGCCAGCAGGGACAGGAACATTTTTGGAAACACCATATATTTT
CDR3aa: CASRDRNIFGNTIYF
v_gene: TRBV2
j_gene: TRBJ1-3
abundance: .
d_gene: TRBD1

CDR3nt: TGTGCCGGCTCACCTGGTAACGGGATGGCCGAGCAGTACTTC
CDR3aa: CAGSPGNGMAEQYF
v_gene: TRBV18
j_gene: TRBJ2-7
abundance: once
d_gene: .

CDR3nt: TGCAGTGCTAGCGTCACAGATACGCAGTATTTT
CDR3aa: CSASVTDTQYF
v_gene: TRBV20-1
j_gene: TRBJ2-3
abundance: .
d_gene: .